This T cell receptor beta chain was profiled in a study of beta chain features in type 1 diabetes. Points from the study as a whole: Type 1 diabetes patients had moderately but significantly shorter TCRB CDR3s in all four CD4+ subsets. TCRB repertoires of naive, central memory and Treg cells appeared more similar among patients than among healthy donors.

Sequenced material consisted of expressed TCRB transcripts (all of the isolated RNA was reverse transcribed). Produced via immunoSEQ multiplex PCR; TCRdb's table is partial and in-frame only. The table has about 640,000 clones, approximately 13% seen once. This clone was observed a handful of times. Its antigen is unidentified. In germline, CDR1 is LGHNA, CDR2 YSLEER. V was cut by 0 bases and J by 2 bases, with 16 bases left in between. CDR3 length equals 17 residues. V and J are TRBV4-3 and TRBJ1-1; D is perhaps TRBD1 (5 bases). Sequencing was performed on naive CD4+ T cells from blood. The receptor was isolated from a man aged 30 to 45 with type 1 diabetes. CDR3: CASSQDNYGDVNTEAFF. The CDR3 DNA reads TGCGCCAGCAGCCAAGATAATTACGGGGACGTTAACACTGAAGCTTTCTTT.